This T cell receptor beta chain is from a study of blood T cell repertoires in COVID-19. The wider study: Italy, Spain and the United States were the sources of the convalescent and acute COVID-19 samples. T cells, B-cell-depleted T cells, or PBMCs supplied cDNA or gDNA.

With respect to this clone: One end of the junction fails to match germline, which may point to a read error.

Authors' analysis steps: From reference gene primer amplification, estimates of nucleated cell counts were derived. Method: immunoSEQ multiplex PCR; TCRdb's copy keeps in-frame clones and lacks some. The V and J calls and clone size were taken over from that table, and D and trimming were inferred from the DNA. Of around 310,000 clones in the sample, 75% to 90% were seen once. This CDR3 has 11 amino acids. Germline V lookup: CDR1 LGHDT, CDR2 YNNKEL (reference sequence). The rearrangement joins TRBV3-1 (or the pseudogene TRBV3-2) to TRBJ1-4, with a tentative D call TRBD1 (6 bases). Sequenced sample: peripheral blood. The origin of this receptor is a woman between 55 and 75 years old with acute or convalescent COVID-19. CDR3 residues: CASSLVDRTTF. CDR3 coding DNA: TGTGCCAGCAGCTTGGTGGACAGAACCACTTTT.